Listed below are T cell receptor beta chains from one sample, sequenced in a study of T-cell reconstitution after alpha-beta-depleted transplantation in children. TCRdb ran MiXCR on the PCR reads and lists one entry per CDR3 protein. In the table there are roughly 310,000 distinct CDR3 sequences, around 20% of which are singletons. This material consisted of PBMCs, mostly from graft donor cells, taken 180 days after TCRalphabeta/CD19-depleted stem cell transplant. These TCRs come from a male patient younger than 18 who had a stem cell transplant for acute lymphoblastic leukemia, so the T cells may come from the graft donor. CDR3s include the opening cysteine and the closing phenylalanine or tryptophan. The order of the fields is J gene, clone size, V gene, D gene, CDR3 protein, CDR3 DNA. D genes are given only for firm matches. A row's size may be missing; if present it is once, few, many or a size class.

TRBJ1-1	.	TRBV6-2/TRBV6-3	.	CASSYSSYRLNTEAFF	TGTGCCAGCAGTTACTCCTCGTACAGGCTGAACACTGAAGCTTTCTTT
TRBJ2-3	once	TRBV20-1	.	CSANGESGADTQYF	TGCAGTGCTAACGGGGAGTCCGGGGCAGATACGCAGTATTTT
TRBJ2-2	.	TRBV14	TRBD2	CASSQALGTSGLWTNTGELFF	TGTGCCAGCAGCCAAGCCCTCGGGACTAGCGGGTTATGGACGAACACCGGGGAGCTGTTTTTT
TRBJ2-4	.	TRBV4-1	.	CASSQGGRGAKNIQYF	TGCGCCAGCAGCCAAGGAGGGAGAGGGGCCAAAAACATTCAGTACTTC
TRBJ1-4	.	TRBV5-1	.	CASSRDGHNEKLFF	TGCGCCAGCAGCCGGGACGGACATAATGAAAAACTGTTTTTT
TRBJ2-1	.	TRBV27	TRBD2	CASSLTSATYNEQFF	TGTGCCAGCAGTTTGACTAGCGCAACCTACAATGAGCAGTTCTTC
TRBJ2-5	.	TRBV5-1	TRBD1	CASSSVPGQGNQETQYF	TGCGCCAGCAGCTCGGTCCCAGGACAGGGGAACCAAGAGACCCAGTACTTC
TRBJ1-4	.	TRBV6-2/TRBV6-3	.	CASSFLQGTLNEKLFF	TGTGCCAGCAGTTTCCTCCAGGGGACGCTTAATGAAAAACTGTTTTTT
TRBJ2-7	.	TRBV6-2/TRBV6-3	TRBD2	CASSPARPSGTEQYF	TGTGCCAGCAGCCCCGCGAGGCCTAGCGGGACCGAGCAGTACTTC
TRBJ2-7	many	TRBV7-7	.	CASSRHDTSYEQYF	TGTGCCAGCAGCCGACACGATACCTCCTACGAGCAGTACTTC
TRBJ2-7	.	TRBV5-1	.	CASSFGAVDEQYF	TGCGCCAGCAGCTTTGGGGCGGTCGACGAGCAGTACTTC
TRBJ2-1	.	TRBV7-2	.	CASEVERLYNEQFF	TGTGCCAGCGAAGTCGAGCGGCTCTACAATGAGCAGTTCTTC
TRBJ1-1	.	TRBV29-1	.	CSVEGGQWSRVMNTEAFF	TGCAGCGTTGAAGGAGGACAGTGGAGCAGAGTCATGAACACTGAAGCTTTCTTT
TRBJ2-1	few	TRBV27	TRBD2	CASSWGLAGPYNEQFF	TGTGCCAGCAGTTGGGGACTAGCGGGTCCCTACAATGAGCAGTTCTTC
TRBJ2-1	.	TRBV5-6	.	CASSLVVWTVRSYNEQFF	TGTGCCAGCAGCTTGGTGGTCTGGACAGTAAGATCCTACAATGAGCAGTTCTTC
TRBJ1-4	few	TRBV28	.	CASSLYDLTNEKLFF	TGTGCCAGCAGTTTATATGACTTGACTAATGAAAAACTGTTTTTT
TRBJ2-1	.	TRBV7-3	.	CASSFNPGEQFF	TGTGCCAGCAGCTTTAATCCGGGTGAGCAGTTCTTC
TRBJ2-5	few	TRBV10-1	.	CASSVTRGQETQYF	TGCGCCAGCAGTGTCACACGGGGCCAAGAGACCCAGTACTTC
TRBJ2-1	few	TRBV28	TRBD2	CASSPAGTSGNNEQFF	TGTGCCAGCAGTCCCGCAGGGACTAGCGGTAACAATGAGCAGTTCTTC
TRBJ2-1	.	TRBV6-1	.	CASRDSYRADEQFF	TGTGCCAGCAGGGATTCTTATAGGGCAGATGAGCAGTTCTTC
TRBJ2-1	few	TRBV7-3	TRBD2	CASTLLAGGYNEQFF	TGTGCCAGCACCCTACTAGCGGGAGGGTACAATGAGCAGTTCTTC
TRBJ2-7	.	TRBV20-1	TRBD1	CSARGWTGATYEQYF	TGCAGTGCTAGAGGGTGGACAGGGGCAACCTACGAGCAGTACTTC
TRBJ2-1	.	TRBV11-3	.	CASSVGRGGGRSNEQFF	TGTGCCAGCAGCGTTGGAAGGGGAGGTGGGAGGTCCAATGAGCAGTTCTTC
TRBJ2-7	once	TRBV19	.	CAIAGVHGNEQYF	TGTGCCATTGCGGGCGTACACGGGAACGAGCAGTACTTC
TRBJ2-1	few	TRBV10-2	.	CASSDSGWAGNEQFF	TGCGCCAGCAGTGATAGCGGTTGGGCGGGGAATGAGCAGTTCTTC
TRBJ2-3	few	TRBV9	TRBD1	CASSPTGTGLTDTQYF	TGTGCCAGCAGCCCGACTGGGACAGGGCTCACAGATACGCAGTATTTT
TRBJ2-2	few	TRBV5-1	.	CASSLYVSDGGELFF	TGCGCCAGCAGCTTGTACGTCAGCGACGGCGGGGAGCTGTTTTTT
TRBJ2-7	many	TRBV29-1	.	CSVVKSYEQYF	TGCAGCGTAGTAAAATCCTACGAGCAGTACTTC
TRBJ2-7	.	TRBV4-2	.	CASSQDFFPKAQYEQYF	TGTGCCAGCAGCCAAGACTTTTTCCCCAAAGCCCAGTACGAGCAGTACTTC
TRBJ1-4	.	TRBV5-1	TRBD1	CASSLKGARATNEKLFF	TGCGCCAGCAGCTTGAAGGGGGCCCGAGCAACTAATGAAAAACTGTTTTTT
TRBJ1-5	.	TRBV30	TRBD1	CAYRWTGSGSNQPQHF	TGTGCCTACCGATGGACAGGGAGTGGTAGCAATCAGCCCCAGCATTTT
TRBJ2-7	few	TRBV18	.	CASSLIDRYSYEQYF	TGTGCCAGCTCACTAATCGACAGGTATTCCTACGAGCAGTACTTC
TRBJ2-5	few	TRBV18	.	CASSPTETQYF	TGTGCCAGCTCACCAACCGAGACCCAGTACTTC
TRBJ2-3	many	TRBV10-3	.	CAISDRGTDTQYF	TGTGCCATCAGTGACAGGGGAACAGATACGCAGTATTTT
TRBJ2-5	.	TRBV29-1	TRBD1	CSVVDRGPETQYF	TGCAGCGTCGTTGACAGGGGGCCAGAGACCCAGTACTTC
TRBJ2-3	many	TRBV9	.	CASSVPRGTQYF	TGTGCCAGCAGCGTCCCCCGGGGTACGCAGTATTTT
TRBJ2-1	few	TRBV7-9	TRBD1	CASKIGTAHNEQFF	TGTGCCAGCAAGATCGGGACAGCCCACAATGAGCAGTTCTTC
TRBJ1-2	.	TRBV4-1	.	CASSQDFRTANYGYTF	TGCGCCAGCAGCCAAGACTTCAGGACAGCTAACTATGGCTACACCTTC
TRBJ1-2	.	TRBV20-1	.	CSARSHLDNYGYTF	TGCAGTGCTAGAAGCCATTTAGATAACTATGGCTACACCTTC
TRBJ2-7	.	TRBV20-1	TRBD1	CSARDIMGQNYEQYF	TGCAGTGCTAGAGATATTATGGGACAGAACTACGAGCAGTACTTC
TRBJ2-5	.	TRBV5-1	TRBD1	CASSSGGGKTQYF	TGCGCCAGCAGCTCAGGGGGCGGAAAGACCCAGTACTTC
TRBJ2-4	few	TRBV20-1	.	CSARPNYGTWGDIQYF	TGCAGTGCTAGACCCAACTACGGGACTTGGGGGGACATTCAGTACTTC
TRBJ1-1	.	TRBV27	TRBD1	CASSFAQGGTEAFF	TGTGCCAGCAGTTTTGCGCAGGGGGGAACTGAAGCTTTCTTT
TRBJ2-5	.	TRBV4-1	.	CASSQLIRAHRGIRETQYF	TGCGCCAGCAGCCAACTTATCCGGGCCCACAGAGGGATAAGAGAGACCCAGTACTTC
TRBJ2-3	few	TRBV11-1	.	CASSLWGHHTDTQYF	TGTGCCAGCAGCTTATGGGGACACCACACAGATACGCAGTATTTT
TRBJ1-4	few	TRBV5-1	.	CASSLDRVGEKLFF	TGCGCCAGCAGCTTGGACAGGGTCGGTGAAAAACTGTTTTTT
TRBJ2-7	.	TRBV5-1	TRBD1	CASSWPGTGRTYEQYF	TGCGCCAGCAGCTGGCCCGGGACAGGGAGGACCTACGAGCAGTACTTC
TRBJ2-6	.	TRBV27	.	CASSSGVWEGANVLTF	TGTGCCAGCAGTTCGGGTGTTTGGGAAGGGGCCAACGTCCTGACTTTC
TRBJ1-4	.	TRBV7-3	.	CASSLTQATNEKLFF	TGTGCCAGCAGCTTAACCCAAGCAACTAATGAAAAACTGTTTTTT
TRBJ2-3	.	TRBV5-5	.	CASSYILGGGTDTQYF	TGTGCCAGCAGCTACATCCTGGGGGGAGGCACAGATACGCAGTATTTT
TRBJ2-4	.	TRBV19	TRBD2	CASSRLAGDLFQYF	TGTGCCAGTAGTCGACTAGCGGGAGACCTTTTCCAGTACTTC
TRBJ1-2	few	TRBV6-5	.	CASIRGGGRDGYTF	TGTGCCAGCATTAGGGGAGGGGGGCGCGATGGCTACACCTTC
TRBJ2-2	few	TRBV27	TRBD2	CASLDRLAVTGELFF	TGTGCCAGCCTCGATCGACTAGCCGTCACCGGGGAGCTGTTTTTT
TRBJ2-2	few	TRBV24-1	.	CATGGNTGELFF	TGTGCCACTGGGGGGAACACCGGGGAGCTGTTTTTT
TRBJ2-3	.	TRBV20-1	TRBD2	CSAPGTSRDTQYF	TGCAGTGCTCCCGGGACTAGCAGGGATACGCAGTATTTT
TRBJ1-5	few	TRBV4-2	.	CASSQVLGRDSNQPQHF	TGTGCCAGCAGCCAAGTGCTAGGGAGGGATAGCAATCAGCCCCAGCATTTT
TRBJ2-7	.	TRBV5-1	TRBD1	CASSRTGVNEQYF	TGCGCCAGCAGTAGGACAGGGGTTAACGAGCAGTACTTC